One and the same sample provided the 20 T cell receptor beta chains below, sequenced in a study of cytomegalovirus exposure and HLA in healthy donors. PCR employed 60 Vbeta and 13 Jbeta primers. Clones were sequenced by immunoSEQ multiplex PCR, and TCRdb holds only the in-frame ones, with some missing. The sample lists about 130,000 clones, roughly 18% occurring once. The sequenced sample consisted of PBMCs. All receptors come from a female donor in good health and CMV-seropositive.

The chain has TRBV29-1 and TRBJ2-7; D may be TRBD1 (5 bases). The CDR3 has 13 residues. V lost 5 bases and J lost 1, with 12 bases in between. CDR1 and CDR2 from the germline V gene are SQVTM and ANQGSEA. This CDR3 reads CSVLRTPSYEQYF. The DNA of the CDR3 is TGCAGCGTTCTTAGGACACCATCCTACGAGCAGTACTTC.

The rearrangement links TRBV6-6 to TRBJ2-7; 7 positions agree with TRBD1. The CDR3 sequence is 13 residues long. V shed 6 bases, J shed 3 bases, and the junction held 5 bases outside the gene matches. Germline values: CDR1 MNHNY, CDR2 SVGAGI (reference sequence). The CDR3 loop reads CASSWDRIYEQYF. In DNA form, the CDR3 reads TGTGCCAGCAGCTGGGACAGAATCTACGAGCAGTACTTC.

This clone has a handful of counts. Here the CDR3 reads CASSQGGPGTVQETQYF. The CDR3 nucleotides are TGCGCCAGCAGCCAAGGCGGTCCCGGGACAGTTCAAGAGACCCAGTACTTC. The chain has TRBV4-1 and TRBJ2-5, with 7 bases aligning to TRBD1. Trimming at V came to 1 base and at J to 2 bases, leaving 10 bases not matched to a gene. Germline lookup yields CDR1 MGHRA and CDR2 YSYEKL. This CDR3 has 17 residues.

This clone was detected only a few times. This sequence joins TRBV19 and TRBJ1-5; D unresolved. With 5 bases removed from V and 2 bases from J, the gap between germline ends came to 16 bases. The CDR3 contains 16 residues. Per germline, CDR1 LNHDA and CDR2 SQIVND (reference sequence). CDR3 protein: CASSLSPGVGNQPQHF. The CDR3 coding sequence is TGTGCCAGTAGTCTTTCCCCCGGGGTGGGCAATCAGCCCCAGCATTTT.

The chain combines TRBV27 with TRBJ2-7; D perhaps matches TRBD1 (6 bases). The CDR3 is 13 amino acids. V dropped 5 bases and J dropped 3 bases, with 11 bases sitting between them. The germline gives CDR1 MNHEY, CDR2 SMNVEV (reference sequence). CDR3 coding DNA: TGTGCCAGCAGTGTCGGGACACACTACGAGCAGTACTTC. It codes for CASSVGTHYEQYF.

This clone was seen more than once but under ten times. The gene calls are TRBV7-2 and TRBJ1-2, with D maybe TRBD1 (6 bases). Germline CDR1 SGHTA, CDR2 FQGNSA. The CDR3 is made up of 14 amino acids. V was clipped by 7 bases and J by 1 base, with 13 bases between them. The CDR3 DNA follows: TGTGCCAGCAACCAACGACAGGTTAACTATGGCTACACCTTC. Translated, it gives CASNQRQVNYGYTF.

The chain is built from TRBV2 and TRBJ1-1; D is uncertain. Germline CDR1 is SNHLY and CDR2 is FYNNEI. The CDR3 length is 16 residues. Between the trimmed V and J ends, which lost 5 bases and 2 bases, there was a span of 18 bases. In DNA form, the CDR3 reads TGTGCCAGCAGTTCGTTGCTGGTTGAGACTAACACTGAAGCTTTCTTT. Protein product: CASSSLLVETNTEAFF.

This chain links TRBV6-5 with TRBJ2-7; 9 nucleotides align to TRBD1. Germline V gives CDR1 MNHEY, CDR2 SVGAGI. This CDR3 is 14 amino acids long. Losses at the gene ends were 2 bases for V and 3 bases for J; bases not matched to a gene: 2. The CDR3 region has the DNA TGTGCCAGCAGTTACGGGACAGGGTTCTACGAGCAGTACTTC. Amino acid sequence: CASSYGTGFYEQYF.

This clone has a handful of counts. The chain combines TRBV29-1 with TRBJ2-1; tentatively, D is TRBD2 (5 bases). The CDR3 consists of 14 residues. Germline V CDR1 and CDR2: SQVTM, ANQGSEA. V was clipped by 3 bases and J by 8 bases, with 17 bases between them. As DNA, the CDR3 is TGCAGCGTTGAGTTTGGGAGACGGTGGGATGAGCAGTTCTTC. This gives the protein CSVEFGRRWDEQFF.

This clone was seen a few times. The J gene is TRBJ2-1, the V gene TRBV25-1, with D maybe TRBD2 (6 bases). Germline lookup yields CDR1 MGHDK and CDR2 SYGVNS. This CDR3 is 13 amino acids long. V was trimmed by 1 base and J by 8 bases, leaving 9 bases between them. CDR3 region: CASSEWEVHEQFF. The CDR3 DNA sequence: TGTGCCAGCAGTGAATGGGAGGTACATGAGCAGTTCTTC.

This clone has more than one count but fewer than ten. CDR3 sequence: CASSEGQGETEAFF. CDR3 DNA: TGTGCCAGCAGTGAAGGACAGGGAGAGACTGAAGCTTTCTTT. The chain links TRBV6-1 to TRBJ1-1; 7 positions match TRBD1. The CDR3 contains 14 residues. Per the germline V gene, CDR1 is MNHNS and CDR2 is SASEGT. V gave up 1 base and J gave up 5 bases; unmatched junction bases: 4.

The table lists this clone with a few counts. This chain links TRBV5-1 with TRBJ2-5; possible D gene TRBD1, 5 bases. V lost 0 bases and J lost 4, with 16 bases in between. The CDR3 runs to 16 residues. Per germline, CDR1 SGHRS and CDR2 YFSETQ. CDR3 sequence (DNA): TGCGCCAGCAGCTTGGTCGGGCGGACAAGCTCAGAGACCCAGTACTTC. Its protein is CASSLVGRTSSETQYF.

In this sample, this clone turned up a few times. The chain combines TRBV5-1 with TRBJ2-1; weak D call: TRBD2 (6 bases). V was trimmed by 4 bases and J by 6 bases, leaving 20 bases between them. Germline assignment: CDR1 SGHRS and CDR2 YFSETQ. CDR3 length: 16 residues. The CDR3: CASSPAPGLILNEQFF. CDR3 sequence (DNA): TGCGCCAGCAGCCCGGCCCCGGGACTCATTCTCAATGAGCAGTTCTTC.

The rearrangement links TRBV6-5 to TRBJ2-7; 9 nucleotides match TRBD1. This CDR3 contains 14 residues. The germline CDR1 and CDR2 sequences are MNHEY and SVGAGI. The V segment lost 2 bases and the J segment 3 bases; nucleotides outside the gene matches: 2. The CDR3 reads CASSYGQGHYEQYF. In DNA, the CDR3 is TGTGCCAGCAGTTACGGACAGGGGCACTACGAGCAGTACTTC.

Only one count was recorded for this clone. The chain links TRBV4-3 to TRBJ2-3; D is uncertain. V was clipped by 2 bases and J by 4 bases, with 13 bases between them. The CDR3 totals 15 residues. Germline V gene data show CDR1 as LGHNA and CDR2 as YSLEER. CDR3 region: CASSQFASLSDTQYF. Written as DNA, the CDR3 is TGCGCCAGCAGCCAATTCGCCAGTTTATCAGATACGCAGTATTTT.

The CDR3: CASSPQGGNTGELFF. The DNA for the CDR3 is TGTGCCAGCAGCCCCCAGGGGGGGAACACCGGGGAGCTGTTTTTT. The chain joins TRBV5-4 to TRBJ2-2, with D tentatively TRBD1 (7 bases). V gave up 4 bases and J gave up 1 base, with 11 bases separating them. This CDR3 contains 15 residues. From germline, CDR1 is SGHNT and CDR2 YYREEE (reference sequence).

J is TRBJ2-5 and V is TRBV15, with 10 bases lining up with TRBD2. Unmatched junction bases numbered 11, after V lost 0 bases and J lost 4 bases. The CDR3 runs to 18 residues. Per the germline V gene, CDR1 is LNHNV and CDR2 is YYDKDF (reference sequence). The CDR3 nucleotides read TGTGCCACCAGCAGAGACGGTTGGAAGCGGGGGGGCGCAGAGACCCAGTACTTC. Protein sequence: CATSRDGWKRGGAETQYF.

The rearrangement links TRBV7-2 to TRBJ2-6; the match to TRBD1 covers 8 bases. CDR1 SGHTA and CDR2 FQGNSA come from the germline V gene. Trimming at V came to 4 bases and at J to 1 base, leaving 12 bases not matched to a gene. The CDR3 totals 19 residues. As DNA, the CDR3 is TGTGCCAGCAGCTCCCCTAGGACAGGGATAGCGTCTGGGGCCAACGTCCTGACTTTC. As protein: CASSSPRTGIASGANVLTF.

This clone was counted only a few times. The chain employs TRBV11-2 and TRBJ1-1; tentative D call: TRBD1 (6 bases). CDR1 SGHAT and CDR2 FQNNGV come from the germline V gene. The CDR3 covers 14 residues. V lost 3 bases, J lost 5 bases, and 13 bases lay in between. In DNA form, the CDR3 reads TGTGCCAGCAGCTTTGGGCAGGGGATGACTGAAGCTTTCTTT. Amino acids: CASSFGQGMTEAFF.

The CDR3: CASSPYRGFYEQYF. The CDR3 bases are TGTGCCAGCAGCCCCTACAGGGGATTCTACGAGCAGTACTTC. The V and J genes are TRBV7-8 and TRBJ2-7, with 7 nucleotides matching TRBD1. There are 14 residues in the CDR3. Germline CDR1 reads SGHVS; CDR2 reads FQNEAQ. Trimming took 5 bases from V and 3 from J; bases not matched to a gene: 7. The whole variable domain, remainder taken from reference TRBV7-8 and TRBJ2-7, is GAGVSQSPRYKVAKRGQDVALRCDPISGHVSLFWYQQALGQGPEFLTYFQNEAQLDKSGLPSDRFFAERPEGSVSTLKIQRTQQEDSAVYLCASSPYRGFYEQYFGPGTRLTVT.